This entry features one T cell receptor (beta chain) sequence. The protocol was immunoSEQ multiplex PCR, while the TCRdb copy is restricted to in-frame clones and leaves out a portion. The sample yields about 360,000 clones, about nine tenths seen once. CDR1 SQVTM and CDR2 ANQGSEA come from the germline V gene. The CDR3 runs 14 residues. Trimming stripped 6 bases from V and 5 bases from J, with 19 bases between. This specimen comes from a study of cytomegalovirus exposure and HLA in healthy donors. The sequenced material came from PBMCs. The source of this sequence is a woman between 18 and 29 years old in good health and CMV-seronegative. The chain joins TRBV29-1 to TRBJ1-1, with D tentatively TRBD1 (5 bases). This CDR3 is CSVAPGLRGTEAFF. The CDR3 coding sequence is TGCAGCGTAGCTCCGGGACTCCGAGGAACTGAAGCTTTCTTT.